The 21 T cell receptor beta chains reported below all come from one sample, sequenced in a study of beta chain features in type 1 diabetes. Expressed TCRB transcripts were sequenced because the entire RNA isolate underwent reverse transcription. Libraries were prepared by immunoSEQ multiplex PCR; TCRdb keeps only in-frame clonotypes and omits some of them. This table has 300,000 to 400,000 clones, 10% to 15% appearing once. Input material: naive CD4+ T cells from blood. The receptors originated from a young man in good health.

This sequence joins TRBV4-3 and TRBJ2-3; 8 positions match TRBD2. The CDR3 extends over 13 amino acids. V gave up 3 bases and J gave up 9 bases; unmatched junction bases: 5. Germline CDR1 reads LGHNA; CDR2 reads YSLEER. The CDR3 loop is CASSQSGLETQYF. CDR3 DNA: TGCGCCAGCAGCCAGTCGGGACTAGAGACGCAGTATTTT.

The rearrangement uses TRBV6-6 and TRBJ2-3; 7 nucleotides agree with TRBD1. The germline gives CDR1 MNHNY, CDR2 SVGAGI (reference sequence). The CDR3 extends over 14 amino acids. V shed 4 bases, J shed 2 bases, and the junction held 3 bases outside the gene matches. The CDR3 nucleotides read TGTGCCAGCAGTTTCGACAGGGACACAGATACGCAGTATTTT. Translated: CASSFDRDTDTQYF.

This clone turned up a few times. The chain recombines TRBV7-9 with TRBJ2-7; TRBD1 matches 7 bases. Germline V gene sequence: CDR1 SEHNR, CDR2 FQNEAQ (reference sequence). The CDR3 totals 15 residues. With V trimmed by 3 bases and J by 4 bases, 9 bases remained unmatched. The CDR3 spells CASSLHAGGSYEQYF. The CDR3 nucleotides are TGTGCCAGCAGCTTGCACGCAGGGGGTTCTTACGAGCAGTACTTC.

The chain is built from TRBV28 and TRBJ2-7; D unclear. This CDR3 contains 12 residues. V was trimmed by 1 base and J by 7 bases, leaving 8 bases between them. The germline V gene encodes CDR1 MDHEN and CDR2 SYDVKM. CDR3 in amino acids: CASSLFAREQYF. For the CDR3, the DNA is TGTGCCAGCAGTTTATTCGCGAGGGAGCAGTACTTC.

This clone has a handful of counts. The chain is built from TRBV15 and TRBJ2-1; 12 positions agree with TRBD2. Unmatched junction bases numbered 6, after V lost 6 bases and J lost 9 bases. Germline V gives CDR1 LNHNV, CDR2 YYDKDF (reference sequence). The CDR3 totals 14 residues. The CDR3, as DNA: TGTGCCACCAGGCGGCTAGCGGGAGGGGCTGAGCAGTTCTTC. Translating it yields CATRRLAGGAEQFF. The full variable domain, in which reference TRBV15 and TRBJ2-1 provide the parts outside the CDR3, is DAMVIQNPRYQVTQFGKPVTLSCSQTLNHNVMYWYQQKSSQAPKLLFHYYDKDFNNEADTPDNFQSRRPNTSFCFLDIRSPGLGDTAMYLCATRRLAGGAEQFFGPGTRLTVL.

The chain couples TRBV30 to TRBJ2-7; D is possibly TRBD1 (6 bases). Trimming left V 2 bases short and J 6 bases short, with 20 bases between. CDR3 length equals 15 residues. Germline assignment: CDR1 GTSNPN and CDR2 SVGIG (reference sequence). CDR3 residues: CAWSYPGAYRGEQYF. Written as DNA, the CDR3 is TGTGCCTGGAGTTACCCAGGGGCGTACCGGGGCGAGCAGTACTTC.

This clone appeared a few times. As DNA, the CDR3 is TGTGCCAGCAGTTCTACCCCCGACTACGAGCAGTACTTC. Translating gives CASSSTPDYEQYF. V is TRBV28 and J is TRBJ2-5; D remains ambiguous. The J call may be mistaken, given a closer DNA end match to TRBJ2-7. The CDR3 is made up of 13 amino acids. CDR1 is MDHEN, CDR2 SYDVKM, per germline.

With regard to this clone: Additional DNA sequences in this sample encode the identical CDR3. The V gene is TRBV15, the J gene TRBJ2-3; TRBD2 aligns across 10 bases. The germline V gene has CDR1 LNHNV and CDR2 YYDKDF (reference sequence). The CDR3 runs to 17 residues. The V segment lost 0 bases and the J segment 4 bases; nucleotides outside the gene matches: 7. The CDR3 DNA reads as TGTGCCACCAGCAGAGAACGCCTAGCGGGAGCAGCAGATACGCAGTATTTT. Translating it yields CATSRERLAGAADTQYF.

The rearrangement joins TRBV28 to TRBJ1-2, with D tentatively TRBD1 (5 bases). Between the trimmed V and J ends, which lost 3 bases and 1 base, there was a span of 15 bases. CDR1 MDHEN and CDR2 SYDVKM come from the germline V gene. The CDR3 length is 16 residues. The CDR3 reads CASSFAPEQVNYGYTF. CDR3 nucleotide sequence: TGTGCCAGCAGTTTTGCCCCCGAACAGGTTAACTATGGCTACACCTTC.

The V call is TRBV28, the J call TRBJ2-2; D not resolved. The V end lost 6 bases, the J end lost 6 bases, and 14 bases lay between the germline ends. The CDR3 consists of 14 residues. Germline CDR1 and CDR2: MDHEN and SYDVKM. CDR3: CASRLALVAGELFF. The DNA of the CDR3 is TGTGCCAGCAGGCTCGCGCTAGTCGCCGGGGAGCTGTTTTTT.

The chain carries TRBV25-1 and TRBJ2-7; D possibly corresponds to TRBD1 (6 bases). The CDR3 has 13 residues. Per germline, CDR1 MGHDK and CDR2 SYGVNS. With 4 bases removed from V and 3 bases from J, the gap between germline ends came to 10 bases. CDR3 amino acids: CASSARTVYEQYF. DNA of the CDR3: TGTGCCAGCAGTGCCCGGACAGTCTACGAGCAGTACTTC.

The chain combines TRBV27 with TRBJ2-7; no clear D gene. Germline loops: CDR1 MNHEY, CDR2 SMNVEV (reference sequence). The CDR3 is made up of 12 amino acids. Trimming removed 3 bases at V and 4 bases at J, with 7 bases between. The CDR3 loop reads CASSFRSYEQYF. The CDR3 DNA follows: TGTGCCAGCAGTTTCAGGTCGTACGAGCAGTACTTC.

This clone was found a few times. Here the CDR3 DNA reads TGTGCCAGTAGTCGGGACACCAACATGCGGCCCCAGCATTTT. As protein: CASSRDTNMRPQHF. The gene calls are TRBV19 and TRBJ1-5, with a tentative D call TRBD1 (6 bases). The CDR3 extends over 14 amino acids. Germline V gene lookup returns CDR1 LNHDA and CDR2 SQIVND (reference sequence). V gave up 5 bases and J gave up 9 bases, with 17 bases separating them.

This clone was detected a few times. The V call is TRBV6-5, the J call TRBJ2-5, with 8 bases that match TRBD1. Germline loops: CDR1 MNHEY, CDR2 SVGAGI. This CDR3 region has 14 residues. J gave up 5 bases and V 4 bases, and 6 bases lay outside the gene matches. CDR3 bases: TGTGCCAGCAGTTCTGGGACAGGCCAGGAGACCCAGTACTTC. As protein: CASSSGTGQETQYF.

This clone has a handful of counts. The same CDR3 can be traced to other DNA sequences in this sample. The rearrangement uses TRBV7-2 and TRBJ2-5; TRBD1 matches at 7 bases. Germline values: CDR1 SGHTA, CDR2 FQGNSA. The V gene end was trimmed by 5 bases and the J gene end by 3 bases; junction bases not matched to a gene: 3. This CDR3 spans 13 amino acids. The CDR3 here is CASSRGTEETQYF. The CDR3 nucleotides are TGTGCCAGCAGCAGAGGGACAGAAGAGACCCAGTACTTC.

The sample holds a few counts of this clone. The chain couples TRBV4-3 to TRBJ1-4; 7 bases map to TRBD1. The germline V gene encodes CDR1 LGHNA and CDR2 YSLEER. Losses at the gene ends were 0 bases for V and 10 bases for J; bases not matched to a gene: 5. This CDR3 is built from 14 residues. The CDR3 DNA follows: TGCGCCAGCAGCCAAGATCCGCAGGGGGTAAAACTGTTTTTT. This codes for CASSQDPQGVKLFF.

This clone has just a few counts. This chain joins TRBV5-6 and TRBJ2-5; TRBD1 aligns across 7 bases. From germline, CDR1 is SGHDT and CDR2 YYEEEE. This CDR3 comprises 15 residues. The junction had 11 bases not matched to a gene; V was cut back by 4 bases and J by 5 bases. CDR3 loop: CASSALLTGTETQYF. The CDR3 nucleotides are TGTGCCAGCAGCGCGCTTCTGACAGGGACGGAGACCCAGTACTTC.

In this sample, this clone turned up a few times. The chain employs TRBV28 and TRBJ1-2; 7 nucleotides agree with TRBD1. The germline CDR1 and CDR2 sequences are MDHEN and SYDVKM. The CDR3 runs 15 residues. V was clipped by 5 bases and J by 1 base; unmatched bases: 7. The CDR3 nucleotides are TGTGCCAGCAGTCCGGGGGACAGTATTAACTATGGCTACACCTTC. Translating it yields CASSPGDSINYGYTF.

The V call is TRBV7-2, the J call TRBJ1-2; no firm D call. Deletions cut 2 bases from V and 6 bases from J, with 13 bases between. This CDR3 contains 14 residues. CDR1 is SGHTA, CDR2 FQGNSA, per germline. The CDR3 DNA is TGTGCCAGCAGCTTAATCATGCGCTTGGATGGCTACACCTTC. Its translation: CASSLIMRLDGYTF.

This clone was seen more than once but under ten times. The V and J genes are TRBV10-3 and TRBJ1-2; 11 bases fit TRBD1. The CDR3 extends over 16 amino acids. The germline V gene has CDR1 ENHRY and CDR2 SYGVKD. The junction had 7 bases not matched to a gene; V was cut back by 0 bases and J by 7 bases. DNA of the CDR3: TGTGCCATCAGTGAGTCGAGGGACAGGGGGTCTCGTGGCTACACCTTC. The encoded protein is CAISESRDRGSRGYTF.

This rearrangement joins TRBV5-1 to TRBJ2-7; TRBD1 is a possible D gene (8 bases). CDR1 is SGHRS, CDR2 YFSETQ, per germline. The CDR3 loop spans 15 amino acids. V was clipped by 8 bases and J by 7 bases, with 25 bases between them. CDR3 nucleotide sequence: TGCGCCAGTATGGGAGGGACAGGCGGGCTCGGAGAGCAGTACTTC. The encoded protein is CASMGGTGGLGEQYF.